This is a list of T cell receptor beta chains from one sample in a study of read filtering for tumor transcriptome and immune sequencing. TCRdb analysed the reads with MiXCR anew, one entry per CDR3 protein. The profile covers around 38,000 distinct CDR3 sequences, with 12% to 15% appearing a single time and around a quarter taken by the ten largest. Sequencing was performed on a population of CD138-negative cells sorted from bone marrow. These receptors were collected from a donor at least 40 years old with multiple myeloma. Both conserved end residues are part of each CDR3. D genes are given only for firm matches. Size values are once, few and many counts, or a class for expanded clones, and some rows have none.

clone size	V gene	J gene	D gene	CDR3 DNA	CDR3 protein
many	TRBV9	TRBJ2-1	.	TGTGCCAGCAGCGTAAGGGGGACTTTGGACAATGAGCAGTTCTTC	CASSVRGTLDNEQFF
many	TRBV29-1	TRBJ2-2	.	TGCAGCGTTTCCGGGGAGCTGTTTTTT	CSVSGELFF
.	TRBV6-2/TRBV6-3	TRBJ2-5	.	TGTGCCAGCAGTTACCTGGGTCCCCAAGAGACCCAGTACTTC	CASSYLGPQETQYF
.	TRBV5-1	TRBJ2-5	TRBD2	TGCGCCAGCAGCGTGACTAGCGGCCAAGAGACCCAGTACTTC	CASSVTSGQETQYF
many	TRBV7-2	TRBJ2-3	.	TGTGCCAGCAGCCCGGGACGTAGCACAGATACGCAGTATTTT	CASSPGRSTDTQYF
many	TRBV29-1	TRBJ2-2	.	TGCAGCGTAGGCGGGTGGGAAACCGGGGAGCTGTTTTTT	CSVGGWETGELFF
many	TRBV20-1	TRBJ2-7	.	TGCAGTGCTAGTCCCAGCGGGCTAGCCTACGAGCAGTACTTC	CSASPSGLAYEQYF
many	TRBV7-2	TRBJ1-2	.	TGTGCCAGCAGCTCTAGCCCAGGTACCAGCTATGGCTACACCTTC	CASSSSPGTSYGYTF
many	TRBV7-8	TRBJ2-7	.	TGTGCCAGCAGCTTAGGAGGGCGGGCCGAGCAGTACTTC	CASSLGGRAEQYF
many	TRBV19	TRBJ2-6	.	TGTGCCAGTAGTACGCGACGGGGCCCCTCTGGGGCCAACGTCCTGACTTTC	CASSTRRGPSGANVLTF
.	TRBV9	TRBJ2-1	TRBD2	TGTGCCAGCACAATCGGCCTAGCGGGGGCCTACAATGAGCAGTTCTTC	CASTIGLAGAYNEQFF
many	TRBV29-1	TRBJ1-1	TRBD1	TGCAGCTCCAGGGGGCTGAACACTGAAGCTTTCTTT	CSSRGLNTEAFF
many	TRBV12-5	TRBJ2-5	TRBD2	TGTGCTAGTGGTGGTAGCGGGAGTTTGGCCCAGTACTTC	CASGGSGSLAQYF
many	TRBV6-2/TRBV6-3	TRBJ1-1	.	TGTGCCAGCAGTTACTCTCTCTCCGGTCACCGTCCGAACACTGAAGCTTTCTTT	CASSYSLSGHRPNTEAFF
many	TRBV4-3	TRBJ1-1	TRBD1	TGCGCCAGCAGCCAAGATTTTGGAGGGGGCTCAAGGAACACTGAAGCTTTCTTT	CASSQDFGGGSRNTEAFF
few	TRBV28	TRBJ2-7	.	TGTGCCAGCAGGGTGGAGGGGGCCTACGAGCAGTACTTC	CASRVEGAYEQYF
many	TRBV5-1	TRBJ2-2	.	TGCGCCAGCAGGACGGGGGTTGCGGACACCGGGGAGCTGTTTTTT	CASRTGVADTGELFF
few	TRBV20-1	TRBJ2-1	TRBD1	TGCAGTGCACTACAGGGGTCCTACAATGGGCAGTTCTTC	CSALQGSYNGQFF
many	TRBV27	TRBJ2-7	TRBD2	TGTGCCAGCAGTTCGAGGACTAGCGGGAGATTTGAGCAGTACTTC	CASSSRTSGRFEQYF
many	TRBV7-9	TRBJ2-3	TRBD2	TGTGCCAGCAGCTCGGGACTAGCGGGAACCGCAGATACGCAGTATTTT	CASSSGLAGTADTQYF
many	TRBV29-1	TRBJ1-1	.	TGTAGCGTTGGGTTCCAATTGAACACTGAAGCTTTCTTT	CSVGFQLNTEAFF
.	TRBV6-2/TRBV6-3	TRBJ2-2	.	TGTGCCAGCAGTAACACCGGGGAGCTGTTTTTT	CASSNTGELFF
many	TRBV20-1	TRBJ1-1	.	TGCAGTGCTAGAGGAGGGGCGGCGAACACTGAAGCTTTCTTT	CSARGGAANTEAFF
many	TRBV29-1	TRBJ2-5	.	TGCAGCGTATTTGAGACCCAGTACTTC	CSVFETQYF
many	TRBV29-1	TRBJ2-5	.	TGCAGCGTTGGTGTGGCACTCCAAGAGACCCAGTACTTC	CSVGVALQETQYF
many	TRBV10-3	TRBJ2-2	.	TGTGCCATCAGTGAGTCAGGGAAACGAGTTGCCGGGGAGCTGTTTTTT	CAISESGKRVAGELFF
many	TRBV6-2/TRBV6-3	TRBJ2-1	TRBD1	TGTGCCAGCAGGTCCAGGGGACAGGTTTCTTACAATGAGCAGTTCTTC	CASRSRGQVSYNEQFF
many	TRBV30	TRBJ2-1	TRBD2	TGTGCCTGGAGTGTACTCCTAGCGGGCGGCGATGAGCAGTTCTTC	CAWSVLLAGGDEQFF
large	TRBV7-9	TRBJ2-1	.	TGTGCCAGCAGCCAATCCGGGACGGGATACAATGAGCAGTTCTTC	CASSQSGTGYNEQFF
many	TRBV5-1	TRBJ2-5	.	TGCGCCAGCAGCCCCCCCCCTGGCAGGGAGCGAAAAGAGACCCAGTACTTC	CASSPPPGRERKETQYF
many	TRBV28	TRBJ2-7	TRBD1	TGTGCCAGCAGTCCTGGACAGGGGGGGTATTACGAGCAGTACTTC	CASSPGQGGYYEQYF
.	TRBV2	TRBJ2-1	.	TGTGCCATCGGACTGGGCTCCTACGATGAGCAGTTCTTC	CAIGLGSYDEQFF
many	TRBV28	TRBJ2-7	.	TGTGCCAGCAGCCAAGGACAAGGAACCTACTACGAGCAGTACTTC	CASSQGQGTYYEQYF
many	TRBV6-5	TRBJ1-6	.	TGTGCCAGCAGTCGTCAGACGGATAGTTCACCCCTCCACTTT	CASSRQTDSSPLHF
.	TRBV20-1	TRBJ2-3	.	TGCAGTGCGGTAACAGGGAGAGAGTCGTCAGATACGCAGTATTTT	CSAVTGRESSDTQYF
many	TRBV3-1	TRBJ1-4	.	TGTGCCAGCAGCCCGACCAAGGCGGGTGAAAAACTGTTTTTT	CASSPTKAGEKLFF
many	TRBV7-2	TRBJ2-7	.	TGTGCCAGCAGCCCTACTTCTAGCTCCTACGAGCAGTACTTC	CASSPTSSSYEQYF
many	TRBV7-9	TRBJ2-3	.	TGTGCCAGCAGCTCACTCCGGGGGGATACGCAGTATTTT	CASSSLRGDTQYF
few	TRBV12-3/TRBV12-4	TRBJ2-1	.	TGTGCCAGCAGTTTGGTGGGAGATCCCTACAATGAGCAGTTCTTC	CASSLVGDPYNEQFF
few	TRBV4-2	TRBJ2-2	TRBD2	TGTGCCAGCAGCCCATTGACTAGCGGAGGGAGGACCGGGGAGCTGTTTTTT	CASSPLTSGGRTGELFF
many	TRBV4-1	TRBJ1-2	.	TGCGCCAGCAGCCAAGTCAGAGGGGGTGGGGGCTATGGCTACACCTTC	CASSQVRGGGGYGYTF
.	TRBV7-2	TRBJ2-2	.	TGTGCCAGCAGTGTAACTAGCGGGGAGCTGTTTTTT	CASSVTSGELFF
many	TRBV4-1	TRBJ2-2	TRBD1	TGCGCCAGCAAATTGGGACAGGGTAATATCGGGGAGCTGTTTTTT	CASKLGQGNIGELFF
many	TRBV2	TRBJ2-5	TRBD2	TGTGCCAGCAGTGTAGAGGGAGGGCGAGAGACCCAGTACTTC	CASSVEGGRETQYF
.	TRBV6-2/TRBV6-3	TRBJ2-7	.	TGTGCCAGCAGTTACATGAGCACCTACGAGCAGTACTTC	CASSYMSTYEQYF
few	TRBV20-1	TRBJ2-6	.	TGCAGTGCTAGAGACCTGTTCCGGACGGCGGTAGGGGCCAACGTCCTGACTTTC	CSARDLFRTAVGANVLTF
many	TRBV6-5	TRBJ2-1	.	TGTGCCAGCAGGAGGGACCTAGGGAATGAGCAGTTCTTC	CASRRDLGNEQFF
many	TRBV2	TRBJ2-5	.	TGTGCCAGCAGTGAAGCCCGGACCCAGTACTTC	CASSEARTQYF
.	TRBV27	TRBJ2-1	TRBD1	TGTGCCAGCAGATGGACAGGGGGCTACAATGAGCAGTTCTTC	CASRWTGGYNEQFF
many	TRBV14	TRBJ2-1	TRBD2	TGTGCCAGCAGCCCCTATAGCGGGAGAGGTGAGCAGTTCTTC	CASSPYSGRGEQFF
few	TRBV2	TRBJ2-3	.	TGTGCCAGCGGAGGCAAAACCCGCACAGATACGCAGTATTTT	CASGGKTRTDTQYF
large	TRBV11-2	TRBJ2-1	TRBD2	TGTGCCAGCAGCAGGACTAGCGAGAGCTCCTACAATGAGCAGTTCTTC	CASSRTSESSYNEQFF
.	TRBV4-3	TRBJ2-1	.	TGCGCCAGCAGCCCCCTCGCAGGAAATGAGCAGTTCTTC	CASSPLAGNEQFF
.	TRBV7-9	TRBJ2-1	.	TGTGTCAGCAGGCCGAAGGCCGGGTACAATGAGCGGTTCTTC	CVSRPKAGYNERFF
many	TRBV11-3	TRBJ1-4	.	TGTGCCAGCAGCCCATCTCACCTCACAGCCCAGGAAAAACTGTTTTTT	CASSPSHLTAQEKLFF